The clone carrying this T cell receptor (beta chain) was observed at least ten times. Its matching antigen is unknown. Sampling of bone marrow took place during active disease in every patient. This library used roughly 400 ng RNA and molecular barcoded adaptors spanning alpha/delta and beta/gamma chains. MiXCR, run by TCRdb on the reads, gives a single entry per CDR3 protein. The sample has about 63,000 distinct CDR3 sequences, around 14% seen once. This sample is part of a study of read filtering for tumor transcriptome and immune sequencing. Study as a whole: Revised staging placed eight or nine patients in R-ISS I, 15 to 20 in II, 6 or 7 in III. Study outcomes and limitations: Correlation between methods rose after single-read clonotypes were removed.

The CDR3 is 12 residues long. V lost 8 bases and J lost 2, with 6 bases in between. The germline CDR1 and CDR2 sequences are MNHEY and SMNVEV (reference sequence). Sample: a population of CD138-negative cells sorted from bone marrow. V and J are TRBV27 and TRBJ2-2, with D unclear. The origin of this receptor is a donor over 35 with multiple myeloma. The CDR3 DNA follows: TGTGCCAGCTGCGCCAACACCGGGGAGCTGTTTTTT. It is translated as CASCANTGELFF.